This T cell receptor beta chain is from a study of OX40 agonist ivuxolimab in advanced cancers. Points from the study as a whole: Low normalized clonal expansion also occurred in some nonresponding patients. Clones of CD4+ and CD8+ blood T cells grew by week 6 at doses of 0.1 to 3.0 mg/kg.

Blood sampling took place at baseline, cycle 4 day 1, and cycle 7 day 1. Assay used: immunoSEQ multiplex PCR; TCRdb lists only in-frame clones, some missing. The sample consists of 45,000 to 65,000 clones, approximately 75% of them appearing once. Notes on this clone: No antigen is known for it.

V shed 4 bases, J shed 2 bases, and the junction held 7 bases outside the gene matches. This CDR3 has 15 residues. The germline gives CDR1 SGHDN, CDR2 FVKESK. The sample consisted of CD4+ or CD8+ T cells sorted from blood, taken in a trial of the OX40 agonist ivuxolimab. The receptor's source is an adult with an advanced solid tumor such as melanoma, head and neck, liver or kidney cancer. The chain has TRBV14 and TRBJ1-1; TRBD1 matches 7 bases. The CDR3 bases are TGTGCCAGCAGCCTACAAGGGGGCTTTAACACTGAAGCTTTCTTT. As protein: CASSLQGGFNTEAFF.